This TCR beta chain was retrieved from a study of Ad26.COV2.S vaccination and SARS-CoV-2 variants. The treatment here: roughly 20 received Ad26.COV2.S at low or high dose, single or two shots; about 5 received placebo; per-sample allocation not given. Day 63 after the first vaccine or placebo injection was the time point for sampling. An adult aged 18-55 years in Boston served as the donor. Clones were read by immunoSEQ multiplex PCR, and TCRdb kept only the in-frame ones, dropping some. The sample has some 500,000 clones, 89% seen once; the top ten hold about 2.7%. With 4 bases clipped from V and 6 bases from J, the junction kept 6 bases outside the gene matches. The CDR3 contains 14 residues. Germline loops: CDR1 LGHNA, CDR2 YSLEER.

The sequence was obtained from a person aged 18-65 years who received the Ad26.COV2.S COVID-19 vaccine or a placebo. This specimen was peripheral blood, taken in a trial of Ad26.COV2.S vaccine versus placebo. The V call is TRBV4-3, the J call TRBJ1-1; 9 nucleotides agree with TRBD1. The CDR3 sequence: CASSPGQGVSEAFF. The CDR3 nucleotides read TGCGCCAGCAGCCCGGGACAGGGAGTCTCTGAAGCTTTCTTT.